The present T cell receptor beta chain was sequenced within a study of beta chain features in type 1 diabetes. The CDR3 extends over 17 amino acids. CDR1 and CDR2 (germline): MGHRA, YSYEKL. V was pared by 0 bases and J by 15 bases, with 11 bases of the junction left unmatched. cDNA synthesis used the whole RNA isolate, giving expressed TCRB sequences. Some clones are missing from TCRdb's copy, which holds only in-frame ones; the method was immunoSEQ multiplex PCR. The sample has over 150,000 clones, around 8.5% seen once. The sequenced material came from central memory CD4+ T cells from blood. This TCR was sampled from a man aged 18 to 30 in good health. The V gene is TRBV4-1, the J gene TRBJ2-1, with TRBD2 identical over 16 bases. The CDR3 loop is CASSQDRGTSGRARVFF. The DNA for the CDR3 is TGCGCCAGCAGCCAAGATCGTGGGACTAGCGGGAGGGCCCGGGTGTTCTTC.